These 2 T cell receptor beta chains were all obtained from the same sample, sequenced in a study of cytomegalovirus exposure and HLA in healthy donors. The protocol was immunoSEQ multiplex PCR, while the TCRdb copy is restricted to in-frame clones and leaves out a portion. The sample carries 95,000 to 150,000 clones, roughly 84% recorded once. The sequencing input was PBMCs. Every receptor here comes from a woman aged 25-40 years in good health and CMV-seronegative.

J is TRBJ1-5 and V is TRBV19, with D hard to call. The CDR3 extends over 13 amino acids. Germline V gene data show CDR1 as LNHDA and CDR2 as SQIVND (reference sequence). The germline V and J ends were trimmed by 4 bases and 2 bases, with 6 bases remaining between them. CDR3 loop: CASSSRGNQPQHF. CDR3 nucleotides: TGTGCCAGTAGTAGCCGGGGCAATCAGCCCCAGCATTTT.

This clone is a singleton in its sample. The chain joins TRBV19 to TRBJ2-2, with D possibly being TRBD1 (5 bases). V was pared by 8 bases and J by 5 bases, with 15 bases between. Per germline, CDR1 LNHDA and CDR2 SQIVND (reference sequence). The CDR3 length is 14 residues. The CDR3 nucleotides are TGTGCCAGTGATCCCGTGGGGCTTACCGGGGAGCTGTTTTTT. Protein: CASDPVGLTGELFF.